These T cell receptor beta chains were read from a single sample in a study of identical twins' blood T cells. MiXCR, run by TCRdb on the 5' RACE reads, gives a single entry per CDR3 protein. This table holds about 370,000 distinct CDR3 sequences, about 28% found once. Sequenced material: PBMCs. The receptors were gathered from a woman aged 18-49 years in good health. Each CDR3 is given with its conserved first and last residue. The order of the fields is CDR3 DNA, CDR3 protein, clone size, V gene, J gene, D gene. A D gene is named only where the DNA matches it firmly. Some rows have no size entry. The others give once, few or many, or a class for an expanded clone.

TGTGCCAGCAGCTATGATAGCGGGAGCTACAATGAGCAGTTCTTC	CASSYDSGSYNEQFF	many	TRBV7-2	TRBJ2-1	TRBD2
TGCAGCGTTGGACAGGTCGCGTGGGGCTACACCTTC	CSVGQVAWGYTF	few	TRBV29-1	TRBJ1-2	-
TGTGCCATCATTTCCCGGGACAGTCCAAGGCCTGAAGCTTTCTTT	CAIISRDSPRPEAFF	few	TRBV10-3	TRBJ1-1	TRBD1
TGCAGTGCACGGACACTCAACACCGGGGAGCTGTTTTTT	CSARTLNTGELFF	-	TRBV20-1	TRBJ2-2	-
TGTGCCAGCAGCCAAGGGAGTCAGCAACCAGAGACCCAGTACTTC	CASSQGSQQPETQYF	medium-sized	TRBV4-2	TRBJ2-5	-
TGTGCCAGCAGCTTATCGATAGGGTCCACTGAAGCTTTCTTT	CASSLSIGSTEAFF	-	TRBV11-1	TRBJ1-1	-
TGCGCCAGCACAGTTACAGGGAGGGCAGATACGCAGTATTTT	CASTVTGRADTQYF	-	TRBV5-1	TRBJ2-3	-
TGTGCCAGCAGCTTATCGTTCTCCAGTAACGAGCAGTACTTC	CASSLSFSSNEQYF	-	TRBV7-2	TRBJ2-7	-
TGTGCCAGCAGCCAAGTCCCACCTTCGAGCTCTGGAAACACCATATATTTT	CASSQVPPSSSGNTIYF	-	TRBV3-1	TRBJ1-3	-
TGTGCCAGCAAGAGACAGAATGATTCACCCCTCCACTTT	CASKRQNDSPLHF	few	TRBV6-1	TRBJ1-6	-
TGTGCCAGTAGTCCAGCCGACCAGCCCCAGCATTTT	CASSPADQPQHF	many	TRBV19	TRBJ1-5	-
TGCAGCGTTTACCGTTCGGGTGGCCGTGAAGCTTTCTTT	CSVYRSGGREAFF	-	TRBV29-1	TRBJ1-1	-
TGCAGTGCCTTACGGGGCAGCAATCAGCCCCAGCATTTT	CSALRGSNQPQHF	few	TRBV20-1	TRBJ1-5	-
TGTGCCAGCAGTGAAGCGCTTGGGGCTTCACCCCTCCACTTT	CASSEALGASPLHF	-	TRBV2	TRBJ1-6	-
TGTGCCAGCAGCTTACGGGACAGGCCCGGCATGGATACTCAGTATTTT	CASSLRDRPGMDTQYF	few	TRBV11-1	TRBJ2-3	TRBD1
TGTGCCAGCAGTTTGGCAGGGGCAAACTATGGCTACACCTTC	CASSLAGANYGYTF	few	TRBV27	TRBJ1-2	-
TGCGCCAGCAGCCAAGTTGGTGGGAACACTGAAGCTTTCTTT	CASSQVGGNTEAFF	many	TRBV4-1	TRBJ1-1	-
TGCAGTGCTAGAGATCGGGAGCTGTTTTTT	CSARDRELFF	few	TRBV20-1	TRBJ2-2	-
TGTGTCAGCAGCCCAGAAGGGATACATAGCAATCAGCCCCAGCATTTT	CVSSPEGIHSNQPQHF	-	TRBV7-8	TRBJ1-5	-
TGTGCCAGCAGCGCACCCGGGACTCCCACCGGGGAGCTGTTTTTT	CASSAPGTPTGELFF	-	TRBV13	TRBJ2-2	-